This T cell receptor (beta chain) was recorded in a study of blood T cell repertoires in COVID-19. Across the study: Sites across the United States, Italy and Spain contributed samples from acute and convalescent COVID-19. Sample material is recorded as cDNA or gDNA derived from T cells, B-cell-depleted T cells, or PBMCs.

This clone has at least ten counts. Authors' processing steps: Counts of nucleated cells, estimated from reference gene primer amplification, were obtained. Assay used: immunoSEQ multiplex PCR; TCRdb lists only in-frame clones, some missing. The DNA gave D and trimming, while V, J and clone size come from that table. The table shows 120,000 to 150,000 clones, with 80% to 85% occurring only once. Germline assignment: CDR1 SGHAT and CDR2 FQNNGV. The CDR3 sequence is 14 residues long. V lost 5 bases and J lost 2; bases outside the gene matches: 4. This chain joins TRBV11-2 and TRBJ2-7, with 9 bases fitting TRBD1. The clonotype comes from a human donor in a cohort sampled during active COVID-19. The sample was peripheral blood. The CDR3 bases are TGTGCCAGCAGCCCACAGGGGGCCACCTACGAGCAGTACTTC. Translating it yields CASSPQGATYEQYF. Using reference TRBV11-2 and TRBJ2-7 for the parts outside the CDR3, the full variable domain is EAGVAQSPRYKIIEKRQSVAFWCNPISGHATLYWYQQILGQGPKLLIQFQNNGVVDDSQLPKDRFSAERLKGVDSTLKIQPAKLEDSAVYLCASSPQGATYEQYFGPGTRLTVT.